This T cell receptor beta chain was documented in a study of CD8+ T cells in alopecia areata listed by TCRdb under 2018. A note on the overall study: The treated patients took part in an open-label pilot trial in which moderate-to-severe alopecia areata was treated with oral tofacitinib at 5 to 10 mg twice daily. Patients stayed on tofacitinib for 6 to 18 months and then had 6 months of follow-up off drug so that delayed response and recurrence could be assessed. Disease severity in treated patients was measured with the SALT score, which quantifies the percentage of affected scalp surface area. To study T cell clonal expansion in alopecia areata, the researchers applied high-throughput TCRbeta sequencing to both the C3H/HeJ mouse model and human patients. Human TCRbeta sequencing covered scalp tissue and sorted CD4+ and CD8+ peripheral blood T cells from patchy and totalis/universalis alopecia areata patients and healthy controls. Biopsies were taken from tofacitinib-treated patients at baseline and at 4 and 24 weeks of treatment, and a later scalp biopsy was taken in several of the tofacitinib-treated patients. Scalp clonality was compared among normal scalp (n=4), patchy alopecia areata scalp (n=8), and alopecia totalis/universalis scalp (n=8). The RNA source kit depended on sample type: the PAXgene miRNA kit for fixed scalp, the miRNeasy kit for PBMCs, and the RNeasy kit for mouse skin. immunoSEQ multiplex PCR using 35 Vbeta forward primers and 13 Jbeta reverse primers was used to amplify TCRbeta CDR3 regions. Broader findings and caveats from the paper: Unlike mouse skin, which is dominated by gammadelta T cells, normal human skin has resident alphabeta T cells that are also sequenced, and this complicates analysis of the scalp TCR repertoire. Because the treated cohort was small and had just a single nonresponder, larger studies are needed to establish links between baseline CD8+ expansion and response. Lesional scalp, especially in alopecia totalis/universalis, showed higher clonality and more expanded CD8+ clones than normal scalp, suggesting antigenic drive. Shared TCR sequences between patients were less evident than in mice, which may be partly attributable to HLA diversity in the patient population. Many expanded lesional clones persisted in scalp and blood during tofacitinib treatment, which may partly explain relapse after stopping treatment. Tofacitinib significantly lowered scalp clonality and the number of expanded CD8+ clones among the top 100 scalp clones.

Receptors were amplified or captured by the immunoSEQ multiplex PCR assay. To provide template for TCR sequencing, every sample had RNA extracted and reverse transcribed into cDNA. First-strand cDNA was synthesized with SuperScript III using a 2:1 mix of oligo-dT and random hexamers. Amplification bias was assessed with a synthetic immune receptor repertoire, and residual bias was removed computationally. The published analysis was carried out like this. Raw reads were preprocessed for error removal, and CDR3 was defined according to IMGT conventions as running from the conserved cysteine to phenylalanine. Clonality was computed by normalizing Shannon entropy by log2 of the number of productive unique TCRs and subtracting the result from 1. Whether each scalp clone was CD4 or CD8 was inferred by checking scalp TCRbeta sequences against the CD4 and CD8 repertoires from sorted blood. TCRdb took this table from immuneACCESS and kept in-frame rearrangements with V and J called. Such tables lack part of the clones; where checked against another copy, unresolved V genes explain under half of the gap, and the rest is unexplained. The DNA was the basis for D and trimming; V, J and clone size are from that table. The sample table shows over 90,000 clones, and 65% to 90% are seen once. The ten largest clonotypes hold approximately 10% of the sample.

This sample's treatment or condition label indicates: oral pan-JAK inhibitor, 5-10 mg twice daily. From alopecia areata patients, peripheral blood was collected along with lesional scalp punch biopsies. PBMCs were isolated by density centrifugation and stained for CD3, CD4 and CD8, after which CD4+ and CD8+ T cells were sorted on a FACSAria. Concerning this clone: Its antigen remains undetermined. Base qualities are not at hand, and no much larger clone is one base apart. This CDR3 is also generated by other DNA sequences in the sample.

Reading the germline V gene gives CDR1 SQVTM and CDR2 ANQGSEA. The CDR3 has 13 amino acids, counting the end cysteine and phenylalanine. Only CDR3 DNA remains: 39 bases, in frame from the first base. Trimmed from V: 4 bases; trimmed from J: 3 bases; junction bases lacking a gene match: 1. Sample: CD8+ T cells sorted from blood, taken between weeks 30 and 35, from a patient treated with tofacitinib. The sequence derives from a human donor with alopecia areata. This chain is built from TRBV29-1 and TRBJ2-2; 8 central nucleotides agree with TRBD1. The CDR3 reads as follows: CSVVQGDTGELFF. The base sequence is TGCAGCGTTGTACAGGGGGACACCGGGGAGCTGTTTTTT.